These T cell receptor beta chains were read from a single sample in a study of Ad26.COV2.S vaccination and SARS-CoV-2 variants. Sequencing was performed with immunoSEQ multiplex PCR; in TCRdb, only in-frame clones are kept and a portion is missing. In the table there are about 400,000 clones, 70% to 90% of which are singletons. The starting material was peripheral blood, obtained in a trial of Ad26.COV2.S vaccine versus placebo. These TCRs come from a person between 18 and 65 years old who received the Ad26.COV2.S COVID-19 vaccine or a placebo. Each CDR3 is given with its conserved first and last residue. D genes are given only for firm matches. Where a row states a size, it is once, few, many or the class of an expanded clone; other rows omit it.

TRBV2	TRBJ1-5	.	.	TGTGCCAGCAGTGAATACCAGGGGACACAGCCCCAGCATTTT	CASSEYQGTQPQHF
TRBV7-8	TRBJ2-1	TRBD2	.	TGTGCCAGCAGCTTAAAACGGACTAGAGGTAATGAGCAGTTCTTC	CASSLKRTRGNEQFF
TRBV18	TRBJ1-2	.	few	TGTGCCAGCTCACCGGACGGCCCAAAGGGCTACACCTTC	CASSPDGPKGYTF
TRBV6-5	TRBJ1-1	.	.	TGTGCCAGCAGTAAGGGGACCGATAACACTGAAGCTTTCTTT	CASSKGTDNTEAFF
TRBV6-6	TRBJ1-2	.	.	TGTGCCAGCAGTTACTCTAACCATGGCTACACCTTC	CASSYSNHGYTF
TRBV19	TRBJ1-2	.	.	TGTGCCAGTAGTCTAAGATGGACGGACGGTCCGACCGGTTATGGCTACACCTTC	CASSLRWTDGPTGYGYTF
TRBV5-4	TRBJ1-3	TRBD1	.	TGTGCCAGCAGCTGGGGGACAGGGCTGGGAAACACCATATATTTT	CASSWGTGLGNTIYF
TRBV3-1/TRBV3-2	TRBJ2-1	TRBD2	.	TGTGCCAGCAGCCAAGAGTGGGGGACTAGCGGGGACAATGAGCAGTTCTTC	CASSQEWGTSGDNEQFF
TRBV6-5	TRBJ2-1	.	.	TGTGCCAGCAGTTATAGGACAGACAGCTACAATGAGCAGTTCTTC	CASSYRTDSYNEQFF
TRBV21-1	TRBJ2-7	.	few	TGTGCCAGCAGCGCCCCGGGGACTGCTGTCTACGAGCAGTACTTC	CASSAPGTAVYEQYF
TRBV10-1	TRBJ1-5	TRBD1	.	TGCGCCAGCAGCCGAGACAGGGATTTGGATCAGCCCCAGCATTTT	CASSRDRDLDQPQHF
TRBV5-6	TRBJ1-2	.	.	TGTGCCAGCAGCTTGGGGGGTGGCTACACCTTC	CASSLGGGYTF
TRBV7-6	TRBJ2-2	.	.	TGTGCCAGCAGCCTCGGTGGGAGTAGGGTCGGCGGGGAGCTGTTTTTT	CASSLGGSRVGGELFF